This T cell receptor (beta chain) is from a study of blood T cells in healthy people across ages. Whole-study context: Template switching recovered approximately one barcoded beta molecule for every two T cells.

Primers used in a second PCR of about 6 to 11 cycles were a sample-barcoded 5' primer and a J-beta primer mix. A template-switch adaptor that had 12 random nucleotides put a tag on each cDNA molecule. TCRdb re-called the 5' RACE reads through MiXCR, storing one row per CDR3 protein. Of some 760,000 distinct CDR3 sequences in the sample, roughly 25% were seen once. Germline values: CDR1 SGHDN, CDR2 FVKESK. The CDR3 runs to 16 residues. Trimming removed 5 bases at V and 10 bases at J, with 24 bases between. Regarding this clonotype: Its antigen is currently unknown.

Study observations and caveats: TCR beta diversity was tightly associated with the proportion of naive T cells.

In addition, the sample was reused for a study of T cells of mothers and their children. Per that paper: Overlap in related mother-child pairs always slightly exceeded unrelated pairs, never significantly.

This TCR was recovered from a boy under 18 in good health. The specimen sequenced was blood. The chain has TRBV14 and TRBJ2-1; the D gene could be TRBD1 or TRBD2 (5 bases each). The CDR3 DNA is TGTGCCAGCAGCTTCACTAGGGGAGCTGCCCCCAACGAGCAGTTCTTC. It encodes CASSFTRGAAPNEQFF.